This T cell receptor beta chain was identified in a study of cytomegalovirus exposure and HLA in healthy donors. Study background: The study's early data release held some 85 million unique TCRs from HLA-typed donors. Study results and limitations: Through in vitro validation, a few CMV-associated chains were shown to be specific for CMV antigens. Sequencing depth roughly uniform across donors was assumed in presence/absence analyses. Within an earlier analysis, most TCR beta V segments proved productive either about 90% or about 30% of the time.

Primers included in the PCR were 60 Vbeta and 13 Jbeta primers. The table came from immunoSEQ multiplex PCR; TCRdb's copy has only in-frame clones and leaves some out. The sample contains under 150,000 clones, 80% to 85% of which appear only once. V lost 4 bases and J lost 6; bases outside the gene matches: 7. This CDR3 has 15 residues. CDR1 is SGHNT and CDR2 is YYREEE in the germline V gene (reference sequence). Of note for this clone: Antigen unknown.

The chain has TRBV5-4 and TRBJ1-2; 12 nucleotides match TRBD1. The receptor was isolated from a male donor in good health and CMV-seronegative. Sequencing used PBMCs. The CDR3 DNA reads as TGTGCCAGCAGCCGAGGGACAGGGGGCAGCGATGGCTACACCTTC. Protein sequence: CASSRGTGGSDGYTF.